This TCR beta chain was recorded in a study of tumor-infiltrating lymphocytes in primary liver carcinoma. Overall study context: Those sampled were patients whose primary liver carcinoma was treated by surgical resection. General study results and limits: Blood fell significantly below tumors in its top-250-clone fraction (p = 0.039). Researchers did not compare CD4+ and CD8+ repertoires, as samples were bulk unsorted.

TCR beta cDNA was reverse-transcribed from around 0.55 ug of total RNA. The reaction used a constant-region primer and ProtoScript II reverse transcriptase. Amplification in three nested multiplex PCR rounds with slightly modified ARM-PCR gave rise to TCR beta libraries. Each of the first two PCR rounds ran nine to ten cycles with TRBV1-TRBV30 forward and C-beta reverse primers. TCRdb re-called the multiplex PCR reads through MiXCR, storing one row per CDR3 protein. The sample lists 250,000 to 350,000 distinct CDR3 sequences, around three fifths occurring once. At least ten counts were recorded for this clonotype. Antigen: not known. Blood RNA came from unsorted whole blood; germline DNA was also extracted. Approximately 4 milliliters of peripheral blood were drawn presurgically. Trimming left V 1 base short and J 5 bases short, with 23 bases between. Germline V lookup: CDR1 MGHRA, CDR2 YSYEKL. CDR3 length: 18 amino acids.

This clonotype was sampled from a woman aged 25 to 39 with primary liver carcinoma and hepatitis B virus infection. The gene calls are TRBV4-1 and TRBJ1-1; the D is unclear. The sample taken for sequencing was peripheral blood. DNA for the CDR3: TGCGCCAGCAGCCAAGTGAGACGAGACCCCACCACGCGGACTGAAGCTTTCTTT. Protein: CASSQVRRDPTTRTEAFF.